This entry concerns a single T cell receptor (beta chain). This clonotype was counted many times. This receptor's antigen is unknown. Base qualities are missing; no much larger clone stands one base away. The junction carries 6 bases between V and J, which are trimmed by 3 bases and 1 base respectively. Inclusive of the bounding cysteine and phenylalanine, the CDR3 is 13 residues long. Of the read, only the CDR3 DNA is kept; its 39 bases are in frame from base 1. CDR1 SGHAT and CDR2 FQNNGV are derived from the germline V gene. Hyperthyroidism patients were newly diagnosed, had a disease duration of under 2 months, and were aged 18 to 65 years. The study excluded patients with uncontrolled infections, other autoimmune diseases, pregnancy or lactation. Diagnoses relied on clinical symptoms, serum thyroxine and TRAb, thyroid ultrasound and orbital computed tomography. For progressor patients, blood was drawn at the first diagnosis of hyperthyroidism, before any ophthalmopathy symptoms had appeared. Ficoll-Paque density gradient centrifugation was used to isolate PBMCs from approximately 10 ml of fresh peripheral blood. Progressor patients were first diagnosed with Graves' hyperthyroidism and then developed ophthalmopathy during follow-up. Total RNA was extracted with Trizol reagent, and quality was checked on an Agilent 2100 Bioanalyzer.

This sample stems from a study of T cells in Graves' hyperthyroidism and ophthalmopathy (dated by TCRdb to about 2019). Concerning the study at large: Peripheral blood was sampled at the time of initial diagnosis, prior to any treatment. The roughly 100 discovery patients were randomly split 7:3 into training and test sets. To identify TCR V-J signatures that set the groups apart, the researchers used a discovery cohort of 90 to 100 patients, made up of roughly 45 with Graves' ophthalmopathy and 57 with stable Graves' hyperthyroidism. After blood sampling, hyperthyroidism patients were treated with methimazole at a starting dose of 30 mg daily, and ophthalmopathy patients were treated with high-dose intravenous methylprednisolone. The paper reports TCR Vbeta CDR3 sequencing of 140 or so peripheral blood samples: approximately 41 ophthalmopathy, fewer than 80 hyperthyroidism and some 17 progressor patients. Prospective prediction of ophthalmopathy was tested in an independent validation cohort consisting of about 20 hyperthyroidism patients and 15 to 17 patients who later progressed to ophthalmopathy. Thyroid tissue and blood T-cell repertoires from several Graves' hyperthyroidism patients were also compared in the study. The research as a whole found: A 13 V-J signature model separated ophthalmopathy from stable hyperthyroidism, with approximately 87% sensitivity and approximately 81% specificity in cross-validation and 80%/75% in testing. In validation, the model predicted progression to ophthalmopathy a median of roughly 6.5 months before onset, with about 67% sensitivity and 72.22% specificity. No statistical method was used to set the sample size in advance, and investigators knew the group allocation. Most expanded thyroid clonotypes (frequency above 0.001) were also detected in blood, a finding suggesting that blood repertoires may reflect thyroid immune responses.

The TCR beta CDR3 regions were amplified from the RNA transcripts. The TCR CDR3 was subjected to a first round of RT-PCR using the HTBI primer set and the Qiagen OneStep RT-PCR kit. Libraries were constructed in a second round of multiplex PCR, after which size selection and purification were carried out. Paired-end sequencing of the libraries was performed with 100 bp reads on an Illumina HiSeq2000. The published analysis was carried out like this. Raw data were processed with SOAPnuke, discarding reads with adapters, uncalled bases, mean Phred below 15, or no exact constant-primer or identifier match. High-quality paired reads were merged with COPE v1.2.5, and unique nucleotide sequences were defined as clonotypes. MiTCR v1.1 was used to align clonotypes to the IMGT TRBV, TRBD and TRBJ reference segments. The analysis was restricted to V-J combinations with a frequency above 0.0001, which together covered roughly 99% of the repertoires. A TCS score was defined as the ratio of F50 (clonal expansion) to E x V (chaos), with BLOSUM62-based TCRdist applied between CDR3 peptides within each V-J. Welch's t-statistics and random forest reduced some 510 V-J features to 13, which were used in a naive Bayes classifier (R e1071). TCRdb reran the public reads through fastp at Q25 and MiXCR, keeping productive beta chains. Rows with one shared CDR3 protein collapse into an entry with the most common genes and DNA. The V and J calls reflect TCRdb's pipeline rather than the authors' work. This sample comprises about 360,000 distinct CDR3 sequences, about 15% of them detected only once. The ten most abundant clones make up around a quarter of the sample.

This chain is built from TRBV11-2 and TRBJ1-1; the D gene is perhaps TRBD1, from 5 matching bases. The sequence came from a woman aged 18-29 years with Graves' hyperthyroidism that later progressed to Graves' ophthalmopathy. The sequenced material came from blood. Read as DNA, the sequence is TGTGCCAGCAGCTTCACAGGGAACACTGAAGCTTTCTTT. Its protein reads: CASSFTGNTEAFF. Supplemented by the reference TRBV11-2 and TRBJ1-1 proteins around the CDR3, the complete variable domain is EAGVAQSPRYKIIEKRQSVAFWCNPISGHATLYWYQQILGQGPKLLIQFQNNGVVDDSQLPKDRFSAERLKGVDSTLKIQPAKLEDSAVYLCASSFTGNTEAFFGQGTRLTVV.